What follows are 16 T cell receptor beta chains derived from one specimen sequenced in a study of response to subunit inactivated influenza vaccine. Each CDR3 protein gets one entry after TCRdb re-called the RT-PCR reads with MiXCR. The sample lists hundreds of thousands of distinct CDR3 sequences, over 9% occurring once. This sample also belongs to another study, concerning T cells expressing NK-cell markers. According to that study: TCR beta cDNA was made by 5'RACE template switching with UMIs.

The material sequenced was PBMCs from blood, taken on the day of vaccination. These receptor sequences come from a man aged 45 to 65 who received an inactivated influenza vaccine.

The V gene is TRBV9, the J gene TRBJ2-7; 9 positions agree with TRBD2. The J segment lost 0 bases and the V segment lost 3 bases, leaving 10 bases of the junction unmatched. This CDR3 has 17 residues. Germline CDR1 reads SGDLS; CDR2 reads YYNGEE. DNA of the CDR3: TGTGCCAGCAGCGCTGCAGTAGCGGGGGTTAGCTCCTACGAGCAGTACTTC. Its protein product is CASSAAVAGVSSYEQYF. The full variable domain, in which reference TRBV9 and TRBJ2-7 provide the parts outside the CDR3, is DSGVTQTPKHLITATGQRVTLRCSPRSGDLSVYWYQQSLDQGLQFLIQYYNGEERAKGNILERFSAQQFPDLHSELNLSSLELGDSALYFCASSAAVAGVSSYEQYFGPGTRLTVT.

This clonotype was counted only a few times. V gene TRBV10-3 combines with J gene TRBJ1-5; 11 positions agree with TRBD1. CDR1 is ENHRY and CDR2 is SYGVKD in the germline V gene. Trimming at V came to 0 bases and at J to 6 bases, leaving 10 bases not matched to a gene. The CDR3 covers 18 residues. The CDR3, as DNA: TGTGCCATCAGTGAGTCCTTTACCCGGGACAGGGGGTCTCAGCCCCAGCATTTT. This translates into CAISESFTRDRGSQPQHF.

The J gene is TRBJ1-1, the V gene TRBV7-2, with unresolved D. Germline V gives CDR1 SGHTA, CDR2 FQGNSA. This CDR3 has 14 residues. V lost 5 bases and J lost 5, with 15 bases in between. The chain's CDR3 is CASSLGVEETEAFF. In nucleotides, the CDR3 is TGTGCCAGCAGCCTCGGGGTTGAGGAGACTGAAGCTTTCTTT.

The chain carries TRBV9 and TRBJ2-5; D gene uncertain. The germline V and J ends were trimmed by 7 bases and 1 base, with 23 bases remaining between them. CDR1 SGDLS and CDR2 YYNGEE come from the germline V gene. The CDR3 sequence is 17 residues long. CDR3 protein: CASALTHGARSQETQYF. CDR3 in DNA: TGTGCCAGCGCCCTAACGCATGGAGCAAGGAGCCAAGAGACCCAGTACTTC.

In this sample, this clonotype turned up a few times. The chain has TRBV28 and TRBJ2-2, with 8 nucleotides matching TRBD2. Per the germline V gene, CDR1 is MDHEN and CDR2 is SYDVKM. The junction had 7 bases not matched to a gene; V was cut back by 4 bases and J by 3 bases. The CDR3 contains 16 residues. The CDR3 loop reads CASSYYSGGYTGELFF. The CDR3 nucleotides read TGTGCCAGCAGTTATTATTCGGGAGGGTACACCGGGGAGCTGTTTTTT.

V is TRBV10-3 and J is TRBJ2-3, with no clear D. The CDR3 runs 15 residues. V dropped 3 bases and J dropped 6 bases, with 16 bases sitting between them. The germline V gene has CDR1 ENHRY and CDR2 SYGVKD. The CDR3 sequence: CAISDLVSSSDTQYF. The DNA for the CDR3 is TGTGCCATCAGTGATTTGGTCAGCTCGTCCGATACGCAGTATTTT.

Many counts were recorded for this clonotype. The chain recombines TRBV12-3 or TRBV12-4 with TRBJ2-1; 11 bases line up with TRBD2. The V segment lost 5 bases and the J segment 3 bases; nucleotides outside the gene matches: 6. The CDR3 length is 16 residues. This CDR3 reads CASSPPGLAVYNEQFF. The DNA of the CDR3 is TGTGCCAGCAGTCCCCCGGGACTAGCGGTCTACAATGAGCAGTTCTTC.

The chain has TRBV20-1 and TRBJ2-5; TRBD1 agrees at 10 bases. Germline V gives CDR1 DFQATT, CDR2 SNEGSKA (reference sequence). The CDR3 has 13 residues. V lost 3 bases, J lost 5 bases, and 3 bases stayed unmatched. The CDR3 here is CSARGTGAETQYF. CDR3 in DNA: TGCAGTGCTAGGGGGACAGGGGCCGAGACCCAGTACTTC.

V and J are TRBV12-3 or TRBV12-4 and TRBJ2-6; 7 positions agree with TRBD1. V was clipped by 4 bases and J by 4 bases; unmatched bases: 13. This CDR3 contains 18 residues. Written as DNA, the CDR3 is TGTGCCAGCAGTTCGACCAGAACAGGGGTAGGAGGGGCCAACGTCCTGACTTTC. Protein product: CASSSTRTGVGGANVLTF.

This clonotype was detected only a few times. V and J are TRBV20-1 and TRBJ2-7; 13 nucleotides agree with TRBD2. V shed 5 bases and J 3 bases; nucleotides not matched to a gene: 4. The V gene's germline CDR1 is DFQATT and CDR2 SNEGSKA (reference sequence). The CDR3 has 14 residues. The CDR3, as DNA: TGCAGTGCTTATGGACTAGCGGGAGACTACGAGCAGTACTTC. Translating gives CSAYGLAGDYEQYF.

This clonotype turned up a few times. This chain connects TRBV20-1 to TRBJ2-2; TRBD2 might be the D (6 bases). V was pared by 6 bases and J by 5 bases, with 19 bases between. Germline lookup yields CDR1 DFQATT and CDR2 SNEGSKA (reference sequence). The CDR3 is 15 residues long. In DNA form, the CDR3 reads TGCAGTGCCCCCGGCCCCGAACGGGGGACCGGGGAGCTGTTTTTT. The encoded protein is CSAPGPERGTGELFF.

This clonotype occurred a few times. The rearrangement joins TRBV7-2 to TRBJ2-2; the match to TRBD2 covers 9 bases. The CDR3 consists of 16 residues. With V trimmed by 5 bases and J by 1 base, 5 bases remained unmatched. Germline V gene data show CDR1 as SGHTA and CDR2 as FQGNSA. The CDR3 reads CASSLRTSENTGELFF. CDR3 nucleotides: TGTGCCAGCAGCCTAAGGACTAGCGAGAACACCGGGGAGCTGTTTTTT.

The chain couples TRBV20-1 to TRBJ2-7; D might be TRBD2 (5 bases). Germline CDR1 is DFQATT and CDR2 is SNEGSKA (reference sequence). The CDR3 is made up of 15 amino acids. V was cut by 1 base and J by 3 bases, with 16 bases left in between. The CDR3 is CSARANGDGYYEQYF. CDR3 DNA sequence: TGCAGTGCTAGAGCGAACGGGGATGGGTACTACGAGCAGTACTTC.

This clonotype has ten or more counts. The rearrangement joins TRBV28 to TRBJ2-2, with D perhaps assigned TRBD1 or TRBD2 (5 bases each). The CDR3 covers 15 residues. Deletions cut 6 bases from V and 1 base from J, with 12 bases between. Germline CDR1 is MDHEN and CDR2 is SYDVKM. The DNA for the CDR3 is TGTGCCAGCAGCCCGCCGGGACGGAACACCGGGGAGCTGTTTTTT. Translated: CASSPPGRNTGELFF.

This clonotype was seen a handful of times. The chain is built from TRBV24-1 and TRBJ1-1, with no clear D. This CDR3 comprises 13 residues. The V gene lost 9 bases and the J gene lost 1 base, with 11 bases spanning the gap. Germline CDR1 KGHDR, CDR2 SFDVKD. CDR3 nucleotides: TGTGCCACCCGGAGGACGTCGAACACTGAAGCTTTCTTT. Translated, it gives CATRRTSNTEAFF.

This clonotype has just a few counts. This chain links TRBV29-1 with TRBJ1-1, with a weak D call TRBD1 (6 bases). CDR1 and CDR2 (germline): SQVTM, ANQGSEA. There are 13 residues in the CDR3. Trimming took off 6 bases at V and 10 bases at J, with 21 bases between the two ends. CDR3: CSVLQGFGGAAFF. The CDR3, as DNA: TGCAGCGTCCTACAGGGATTCGGTGGGGCAGCTTTCTTT. Based on the CDR3 plus reference TRBV29-1 and TRBJ1-1, the full variable domain is SAVISQKPSRDICQRGTSLTIQCQVDSQVTMMFWYRQQPGQSLTLIATANQGSEATYESGFVIDKFPISRPNLTFSTLTVSNMSPEDSSIYLCSVLQGFGGAAFFGQGTRLTVV.